The 18 T cell receptor beta chains below come from one sample, sequenced in a study of T cell responses to AZD1222 COVID-19 vaccine. Generated by immunoSEQ multiplex PCR, the TCRdb table keeps only in-frame clones and is missing some. The table has 200,000 or so clones, over 80% seen once. The material sequenced was peripheral blood, taken on day 0 of MenACWY control vaccination. Receptors originate from an adult in good health.

The chain employs TRBV19 and TRBJ1-6; D gene uncertain. Germline V gives CDR1 LNHDA, CDR2 SQIVND (reference sequence). The CDR3 has 12 amino acids. The V end lost 4 bases, the J end lost 10 bases, and 8 bases lay between the germline ends. CDR3 amino acids: CASSREGSPLHF. Written as DNA, the CDR3 is TGTGCCAGTAGTAGGGAGGGCTCACCCCTCCACTTT.

CDR3 coding DNA: TGTGCCAGCGGCATTTCATTATACGAGCAGTACTTC. This gives the protein CASGISLYEQYF. The rearrangement links TRBV6-5 to TRBJ2-7, with D unclear. V dropped 8 bases and J dropped 4 bases, with 12 bases sitting between them. The germline gives CDR1 MNHEY, CDR2 SVGAGI. CDR3 length: 12 residues.

The chain uses TRBV14 and TRBJ1-3; D not certain. From germline, CDR1 is SGHDN and CDR2 FVKESK. CDR3 length: 11 amino acids. With 1 base removed from V and 5 bases from J, the gap between germline ends came to 0 bases. The CDR3 sequence is CASSQGNTIYF. CDR3 sequence (DNA): TGTGCCAGCAGCCAAGGAAACACCATATATTTT.

This chain joins TRBV7-6 and TRBJ2-3; tentative D call: TRBD1 (6 bases). V gave up 5 bases and J gave up 3 bases, with 6 bases separating them. The CDR3 runs to 12 residues. The germline V gene has CDR1 SGHVS and CDR2 FNYEAQ. The CDR3 sequence: CASSQGTDTQYF. CDR3 in DNA: TGTGCCAGCAGCCAGGGGACAGATACGCAGTATTTT.

The chain has TRBV5-4 and TRBJ2-7; D remains unclear. The CDR3 is 13 amino acids. Germline V lookup: CDR1 SGHNT, CDR2 YYREEE (reference sequence). The germline V and J ends were trimmed by 5 bases and 0 bases, with 9 bases remaining between them. CDR3 region: CASRTYGSYEQYF. The DNA of the CDR3 is TGTGCCAGCAGAACATACGGCTCCTACGAGCAGTACTTC. Full variable domain (missing parts from reference TRBV5-4 and TRBJ2-7): ETGVTQSPTHLIKTRGQQVTLRCSSQSGHNTVSWYQQALGQGPQFIFQYYREEENGRGNFPPRFSGLQFPNYSSELNVNALELDDSALYLCASRTYGSYEQYFGPGTRLTVT.

This clone was detected once. The chain joins TRBV5-1 to TRBJ2-7; 7 positions agree with TRBD1. Trimming cost V 2 bases and J 4 bases; bases outside gene matches: 3. Germline CDR1 SGHRS, CDR2 YFSETQ. This CDR3 contains 13 residues. CDR3 loop: CASSFGTAYEQYF. The CDR3 nucleotides are TGCGCCAGCAGCTTCGGGACAGCTTACGAGCAGTACTTC. The variable domain in full, with the rest retrieved from reference TRBV5-1 and TRBJ2-7, is KAGVTQTPRYLIKTRGQQVTLSCSPISGHRSVSWYQQTPGQGLQFLFEYFSETQRNKGNFPGRFSGRQFSNSRSEMNVSTLELGDSALYLCASSFGTAYEQYFGPGTRLTVT.

The chain joins TRBV5-8 to TRBJ1-5, with TRBD1 as a possible D gene (6 bases). This CDR3 region has 15 residues. Deletions cut 2 bases from V and 2 bases from J, with 11 bases between. CDR1 is SGHTS, CDR2 YDEGEE, per germline. The CDR3 loop reads CASSFQGIGNQPQHF. The DNA of the CDR3 is TGTGCCAGCAGCTTTCAGGGGATTGGCAATCAGCCCCAGCATTTT.

This clone was picked up a small number of times. The chain uses TRBV4-2 and TRBJ1-4; 9 positions match TRBD1. There are 15 residues in the CDR3. Germline V gene sequence: CDR1 LGHNA, CDR2 YNFKEQ. Unmatched junction bases numbered 7, after V lost 4 bases and J lost 7 bases. The CDR3 nucleotides are TGTGCCAGCAGCCCCTCCACAGGGGGCAGTGAAAAACTGTTTTTT. Its translation is CASSPSTGGSEKLFF.

The CDR3 loop reads CASSPVDNEKLFF. The CDR3 region has the DNA TGTGCCAGCTCACCGGTGGATAATGAAAAACTGTTTTTT. The V gene is TRBV18, the J gene TRBJ1-4; D is undetermined. Germline CDR1 reads KGHSH; CDR2 reads LQKENI. The CDR3 runs to 13 residues. With 3 bases removed from V and 4 bases from J, the gap between germline ends came to 6 bases.

The chain employs TRBV27 and TRBJ2-7, with 7 nucleotides matching TRBD1. Germline V gene lookup returns CDR1 MNHEY and CDR2 SMNVEV (reference sequence). Trimming at V came to 5 bases and at J to 4 bases, leaving 5 bases not matched to a gene. The CDR3 is 13 residues long. The CDR3 reads CASSPGTVYEQYF. For the CDR3, the DNA is TGTGCCAGCAGTCCCGGGACAGTATACGAGCAGTACTTC.

This clone has a single count. The chain employs TRBV5-4 and TRBJ2-7, with D perhaps matching TRBD2 (5 bases). V dropped 5 bases and J dropped 2 bases, with 8 bases sitting between them. Germline V gene data show CDR1 as SGHNT and CDR2 as YYREEE (reference sequence). The CDR3 is 12 amino acids. CDR3 sequence (DNA): TGTGCCAGCAGTTCAGCGGCCTACGAGCAGTACTTC. It translates to CASSSAAYEQYF.

The rearrangement uses TRBV6-5 and TRBJ1-4, with 8 bases aligning to TRBD1. In germline, CDR1 is MNHEY, CDR2 SVGAGI. J gave up 5 bases and V 2 bases, and 1 base lay outside the gene matches. This CDR3 contains 14 residues. The CDR3 DNA is TGTGCCAGCAGTTACAACAGGGGGAATGAAAAACTGTTTTTT. Protein: CASSYNRGNEKLFF.

The CDR3 loop is CASSLGGLAGVITGELFF. The DNA of the CDR3 is TGTGCCAGCAGTTTAGGGGGACTAGCGGGAGTGATCACCGGGGAGCTGTTTTTT. This sequence joins TRBV27 and TRBJ2-2; TRBD2 agrees at 14 bases. The junction had 6 bases not matched to a gene; V was cut back by 2 bases and J by 4 bases. The CDR3 has 18 residues. CDR1 is MNHEY, CDR2 SMNVEV, per germline (reference sequence).

The V gene is TRBV18, the J gene TRBJ1-2; 7 bases map to TRBD1. The J segment lost 7 bases and the V segment lost 2 bases, leaving 7 bases of the junction unmatched. This CDR3 comprises 14 residues. Germline CDR1 reads KGHSH; CDR2 reads LQKENI. CDR3 DNA sequence: TGTGCCAGCTCACCAGACAGGGTGGGCTCTGGCTACACCTTC. As protein: CASSPDRVGSGYTF.

The V call is TRBV6-5, the J call TRBJ2-7; 11 positions agree with TRBD2. The CDR3 totals 15 residues. V shed 5 bases and J 4 bases; nucleotides not matched to a gene: 7. The V gene's germline CDR1 is MNHEY and CDR2 SVGAGI. The CDR3 reads CASSKTSGIFYEQYF. In nucleotides, the CDR3 is TGTGCCAGCAGTAAGACTAGCGGGATATTTTACGAGCAGTACTTC.

Worth noting for this clone: Other DNA sequences from this sample encode an identical CDR3 as well. The V and J genes are TRBV24-1 and TRBJ2-1; tentative D call: TRBD2 (5 bases). The CDR3 contains 16 residues. Germline CDR1 and CDR2: KGHDR and SFDVKD. V gave up 0 bases and J gave up 0 bases, with 8 bases separating them. In DNA, the CDR3 is TGTGCCACCAGTGATTTGAGCGGAAGCTCCTACAATGAGCAGTTCTTC. This translates into CATSDLSGSSYNEQFF.

This clone has just one count. The rearrangement uses TRBV18 and TRBJ2-7, with a possible D match to TRBD1 (6 bases). The CDR3 extends over 12 amino acids. Trimming stripped 6 bases from V and 5 bases from J, with 11 bases between. Germline V lookup: CDR1 KGHSH, CDR2 LQKENI. CDR3 coding DNA: TGTGCCAGCTCTCTCCGACAGGACGAGCAGTACTTC. It is translated as CASSLRQDEQYF.

The chain links TRBV6-5 to TRBJ1-6, with 9 positions matching TRBD1. Trimming at V came to 6 bases and at J to 6 bases, leaving 3 bases not matched to a gene. The CDR3 is made up of 14 amino acids. CDR1 and CDR2 from the germline V gene are MNHEY and SVGAGI. CDR3 in DNA: TGTGCCAGCAGAGGGACAGGGATTAATTCACCCCTCCACTTT. Protein product: CASRGTGINSPLHF.